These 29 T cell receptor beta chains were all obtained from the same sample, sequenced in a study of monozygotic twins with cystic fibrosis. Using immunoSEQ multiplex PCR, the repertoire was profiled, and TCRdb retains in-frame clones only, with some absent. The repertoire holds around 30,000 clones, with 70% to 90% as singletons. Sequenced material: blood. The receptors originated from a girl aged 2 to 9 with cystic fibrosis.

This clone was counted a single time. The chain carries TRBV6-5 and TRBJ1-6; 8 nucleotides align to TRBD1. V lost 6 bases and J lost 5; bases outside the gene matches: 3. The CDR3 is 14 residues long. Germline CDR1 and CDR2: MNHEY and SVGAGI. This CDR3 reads CASSPTGDNSPLHF. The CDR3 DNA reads TGTGCCAGCAGCCCGACAGGGGATAATTCACCCCTCCACTTT.

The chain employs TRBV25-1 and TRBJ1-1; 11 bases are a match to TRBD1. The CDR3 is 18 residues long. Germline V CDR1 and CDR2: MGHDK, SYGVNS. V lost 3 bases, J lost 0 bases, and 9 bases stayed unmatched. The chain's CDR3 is CASSEKDGTGGLNTEAFF. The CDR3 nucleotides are TGTGCCAGCAGTGAGAAAGACGGGACAGGGGGGTTGAACACTGAAGCTTTCTTT.

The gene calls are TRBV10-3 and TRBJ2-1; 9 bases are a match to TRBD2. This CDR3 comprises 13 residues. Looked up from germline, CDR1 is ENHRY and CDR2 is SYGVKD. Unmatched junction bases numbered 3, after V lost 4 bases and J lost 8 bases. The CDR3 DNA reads TGTGCCATCAGTGGGACTAGCGACCATGAGCAGTTCTTC. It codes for CAISGTSDHEQFF.

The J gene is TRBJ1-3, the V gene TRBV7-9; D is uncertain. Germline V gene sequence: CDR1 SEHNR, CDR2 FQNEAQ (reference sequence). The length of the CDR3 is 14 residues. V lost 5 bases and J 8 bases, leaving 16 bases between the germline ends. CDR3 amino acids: CASSHRTLMDTIYF. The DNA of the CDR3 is TGTGCCAGCAGCCACCGGACCCTGATGGACACCATATATTTT.

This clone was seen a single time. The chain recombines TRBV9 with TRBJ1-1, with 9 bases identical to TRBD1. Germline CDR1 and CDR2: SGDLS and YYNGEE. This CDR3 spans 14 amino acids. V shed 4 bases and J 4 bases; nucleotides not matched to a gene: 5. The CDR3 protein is CASSSRDRATEAFF. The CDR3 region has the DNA TGTGCCAGCAGCTCCCGGGACAGGGCCACTGAAGCTTTCTTT.

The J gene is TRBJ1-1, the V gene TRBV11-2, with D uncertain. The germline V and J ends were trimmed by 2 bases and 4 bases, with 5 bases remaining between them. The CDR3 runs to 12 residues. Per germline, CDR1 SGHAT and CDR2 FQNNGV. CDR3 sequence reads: CASSLFGTEAFF. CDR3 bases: TGTGCCAGCAGCTTATTCGGCACTGAAGCTTTCTTT.

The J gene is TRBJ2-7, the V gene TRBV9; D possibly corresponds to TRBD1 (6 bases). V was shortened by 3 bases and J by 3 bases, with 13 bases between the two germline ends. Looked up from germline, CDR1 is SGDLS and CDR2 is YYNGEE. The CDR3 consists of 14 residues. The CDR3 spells CASSETGNFYEQYF. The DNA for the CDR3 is TGTGCCAGCAGCGAAACAGGGAATTTCTACGAGCAGTACTTC.

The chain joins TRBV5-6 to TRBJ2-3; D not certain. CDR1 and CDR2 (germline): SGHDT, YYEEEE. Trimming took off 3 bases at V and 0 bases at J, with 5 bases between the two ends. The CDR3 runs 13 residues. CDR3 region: CASSSISTDTQYF. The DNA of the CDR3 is TGTGCCAGCAGCTCTATTAGCACAGATACGCAGTATTTT.

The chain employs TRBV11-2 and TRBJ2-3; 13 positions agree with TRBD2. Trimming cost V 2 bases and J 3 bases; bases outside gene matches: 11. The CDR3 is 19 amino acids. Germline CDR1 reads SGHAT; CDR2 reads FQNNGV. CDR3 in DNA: TGTGCCAGCAGCTTAACCTCCCTTGGACTAGCGGGAGTTACAGATACGCAGTATTTT. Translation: CASSLTSLGLAGVTDTQYF.

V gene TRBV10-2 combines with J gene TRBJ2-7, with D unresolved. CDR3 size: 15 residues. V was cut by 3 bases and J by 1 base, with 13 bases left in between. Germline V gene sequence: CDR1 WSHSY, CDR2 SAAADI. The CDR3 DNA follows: TGCGCCAGCAGTGATTGGCCTCCCGTTTCCTACGAGCAGTACTTC. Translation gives CASSDWPPVSYEQYF.

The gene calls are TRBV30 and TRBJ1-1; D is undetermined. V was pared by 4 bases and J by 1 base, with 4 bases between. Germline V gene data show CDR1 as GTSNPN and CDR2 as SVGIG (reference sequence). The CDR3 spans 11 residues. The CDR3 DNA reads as TGTGCCTGGAACGCGAACACTGAAGCTTTCTTT. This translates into CAWNANTEAFF. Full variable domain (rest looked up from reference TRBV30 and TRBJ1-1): SQTIHQWPATLVQPVGSPLSLECTVEGTSNPNLYWYRQAAGRGLQLLFYSVGIGQISSEVPQNLSASRPQDRQFILSSKKLLLSDSGFYLCAWNANTEAFFGQGTRLTVV.

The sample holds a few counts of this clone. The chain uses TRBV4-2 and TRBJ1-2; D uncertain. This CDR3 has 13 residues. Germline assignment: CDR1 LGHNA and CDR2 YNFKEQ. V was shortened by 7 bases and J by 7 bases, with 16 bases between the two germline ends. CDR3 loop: CASKVAGVVGYTF. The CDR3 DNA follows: TGTGCCAGCAAGGTGGCCGGGGTCGTTGGCTACACCTTC.

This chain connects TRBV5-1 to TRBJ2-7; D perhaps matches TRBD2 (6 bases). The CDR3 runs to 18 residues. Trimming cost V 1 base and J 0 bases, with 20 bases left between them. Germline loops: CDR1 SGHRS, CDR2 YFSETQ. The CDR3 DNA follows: TGCGCCAGCAGCTTGCCCACCCAAGCGGGCGTTACCTCCTACGAGCAGTACTTC. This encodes CASSLPTQAGVTSYEQYF.

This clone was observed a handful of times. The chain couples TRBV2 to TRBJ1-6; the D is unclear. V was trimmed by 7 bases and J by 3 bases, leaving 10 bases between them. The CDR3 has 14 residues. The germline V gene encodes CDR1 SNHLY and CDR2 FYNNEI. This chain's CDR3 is CASKSGFYNSPLHF. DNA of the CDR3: TGTGCCAGCAAGTCAGGCTTCTATAATTCACCCCTCCACTTT.

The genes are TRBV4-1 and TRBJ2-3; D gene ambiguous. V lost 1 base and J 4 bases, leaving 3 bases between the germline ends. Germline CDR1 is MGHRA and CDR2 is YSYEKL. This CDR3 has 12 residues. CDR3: CASSQVADTQYF. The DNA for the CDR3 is TGCGCCAGCAGCCAAGTTGCAGATACGCAGTATTTT.

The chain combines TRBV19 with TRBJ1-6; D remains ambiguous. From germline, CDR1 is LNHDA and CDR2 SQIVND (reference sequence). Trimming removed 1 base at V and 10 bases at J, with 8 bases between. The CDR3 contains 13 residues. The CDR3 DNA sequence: TGTGCCAGTAGTATAGTTCCGGCCTCACCCCTCCACTTT. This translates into CASSIVPASPLHF.

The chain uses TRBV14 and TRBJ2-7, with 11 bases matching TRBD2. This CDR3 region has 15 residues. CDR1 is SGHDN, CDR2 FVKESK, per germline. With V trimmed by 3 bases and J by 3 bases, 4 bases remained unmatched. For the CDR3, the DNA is TGTGCCAGCAGCCAGGGACTAGCGGTGTTCTACGAGCAGTACTTC. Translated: CASSQGLAVFYEQYF. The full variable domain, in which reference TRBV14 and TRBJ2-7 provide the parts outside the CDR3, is EAGVTQFPSHSVIEKGQTVTLRCDPISGHDNLYWYRRVMGKEIKFLLHFVKESKQDESGMPNNRFLAERTGGTYSTLKVQPAELEDSGVYFCASSQGLAVFYEQYFGPGTRLTVT.

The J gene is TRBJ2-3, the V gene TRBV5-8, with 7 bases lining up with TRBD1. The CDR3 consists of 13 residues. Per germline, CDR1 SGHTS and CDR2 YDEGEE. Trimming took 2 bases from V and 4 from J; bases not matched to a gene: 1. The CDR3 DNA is TGTGCCAGCAGCTTTCAGGGGGCAGATACGCAGTATTTT. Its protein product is CASSFQGADTQYF.

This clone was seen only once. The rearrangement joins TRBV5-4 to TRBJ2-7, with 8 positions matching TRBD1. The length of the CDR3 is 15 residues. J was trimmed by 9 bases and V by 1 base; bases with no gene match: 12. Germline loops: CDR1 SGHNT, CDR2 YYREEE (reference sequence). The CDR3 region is CASSLFLGQGGGQYF. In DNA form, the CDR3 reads TGTGCCAGCAGCTTGTTTCTCGGACAGGGAGGTGGGCAGTACTTC.

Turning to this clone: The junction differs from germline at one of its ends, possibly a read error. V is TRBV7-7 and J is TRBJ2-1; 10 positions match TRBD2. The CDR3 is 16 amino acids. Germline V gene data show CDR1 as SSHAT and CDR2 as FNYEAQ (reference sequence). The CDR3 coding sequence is TGTGCTAGCAGCTTAGCGTTTGAGACTAGCGGGAATGAGCAGTTCTTC. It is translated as CASSLAFETSGNEQFF.

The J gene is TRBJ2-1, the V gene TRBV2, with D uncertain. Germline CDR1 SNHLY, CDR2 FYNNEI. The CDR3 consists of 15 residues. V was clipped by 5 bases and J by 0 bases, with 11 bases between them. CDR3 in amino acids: CASSLRSGSYNEQFF. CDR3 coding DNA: TGTGCCAGCAGTCTGCGGTCCGGCTCCTACAATGAGCAGTTCTTC.

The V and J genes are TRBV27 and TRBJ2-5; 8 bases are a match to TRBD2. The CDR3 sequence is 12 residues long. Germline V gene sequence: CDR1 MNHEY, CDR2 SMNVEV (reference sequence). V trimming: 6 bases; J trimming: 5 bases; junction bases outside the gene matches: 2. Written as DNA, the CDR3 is TGTGCCAGCAGAGGACTAGCTGAGACCCAGTACTTC. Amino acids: CASRGLAETQYF.

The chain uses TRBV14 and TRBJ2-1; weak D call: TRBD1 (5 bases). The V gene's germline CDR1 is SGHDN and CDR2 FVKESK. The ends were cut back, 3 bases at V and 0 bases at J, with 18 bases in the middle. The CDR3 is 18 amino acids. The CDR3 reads CASSQDTLTPSSYNEQFF. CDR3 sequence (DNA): TGTGCCAGCAGCCAGGACACACTTACTCCAAGCTCCTACAATGAGCAGTTCTTC.

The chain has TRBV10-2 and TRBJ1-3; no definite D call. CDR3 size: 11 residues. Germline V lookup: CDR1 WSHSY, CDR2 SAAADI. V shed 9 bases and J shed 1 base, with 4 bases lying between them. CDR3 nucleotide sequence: TGCGCCAGTGAGTCTGGAAACACCATATATTTT. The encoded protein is CASESGNTIYF.

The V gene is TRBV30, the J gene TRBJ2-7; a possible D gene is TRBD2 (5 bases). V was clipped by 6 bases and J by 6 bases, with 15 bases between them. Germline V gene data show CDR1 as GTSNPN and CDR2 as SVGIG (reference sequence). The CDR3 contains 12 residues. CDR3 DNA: TGTGCCTGTTTAGTGGCCCGGGGCGAGCAGTACTTC. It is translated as CACLVARGEQYF.

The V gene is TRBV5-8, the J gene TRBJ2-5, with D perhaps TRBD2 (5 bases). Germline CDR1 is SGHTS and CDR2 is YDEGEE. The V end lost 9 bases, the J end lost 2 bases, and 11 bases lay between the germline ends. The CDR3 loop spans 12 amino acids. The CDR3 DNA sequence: TGTGCCAACGTCGGGGATCAAGAGACCCAGTACTTC. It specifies CANVGDQETQYF. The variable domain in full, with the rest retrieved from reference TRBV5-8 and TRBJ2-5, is EAGVTQSPTHLIKTRGQQATLRCSPISGHTSVYWYQQALGLGLQFLLWYDEGEERNRGNFPPRFSGRQFPNYSSELNVNALELEDSALYLCANVGDQETQYFGPGTRLLVL.

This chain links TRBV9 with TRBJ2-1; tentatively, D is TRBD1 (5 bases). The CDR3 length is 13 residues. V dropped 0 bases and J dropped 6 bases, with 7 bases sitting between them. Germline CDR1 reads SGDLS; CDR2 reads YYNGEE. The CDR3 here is CASSVDRTNEQFF. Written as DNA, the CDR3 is TGTGCCAGCAGCGTAGACAGGACCAATGAGCAGTTCTTC.

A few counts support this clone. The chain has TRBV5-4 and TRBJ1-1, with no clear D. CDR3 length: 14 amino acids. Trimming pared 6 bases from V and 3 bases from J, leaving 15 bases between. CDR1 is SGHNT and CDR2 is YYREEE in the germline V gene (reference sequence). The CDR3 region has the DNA TGTGCCAGCACTCAAGAGGGCGGTCACACTGAAGCTTTCTTT. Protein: CASTQEGGHTEAFF.

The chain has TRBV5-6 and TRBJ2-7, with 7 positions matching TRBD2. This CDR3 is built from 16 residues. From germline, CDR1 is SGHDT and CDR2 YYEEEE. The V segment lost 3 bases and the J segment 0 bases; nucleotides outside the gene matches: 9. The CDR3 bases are TGTGCCAGCAGCTCGGACCCTGGACTAGACTCCTACGAGCAGTACTTC. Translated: CASSSDPGLDSYEQYF. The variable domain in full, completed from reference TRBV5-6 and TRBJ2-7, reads DAGVTQSPTHLIKTRGQQVTLRCSPKSGHDTVSWYQQALGQGPQFIFQYYEEEERQRGNFPDRFSGHQFPNYSSELNVNALLLGDSALYLCASSSDPGLDSYEQYFGPGTRLTVT.